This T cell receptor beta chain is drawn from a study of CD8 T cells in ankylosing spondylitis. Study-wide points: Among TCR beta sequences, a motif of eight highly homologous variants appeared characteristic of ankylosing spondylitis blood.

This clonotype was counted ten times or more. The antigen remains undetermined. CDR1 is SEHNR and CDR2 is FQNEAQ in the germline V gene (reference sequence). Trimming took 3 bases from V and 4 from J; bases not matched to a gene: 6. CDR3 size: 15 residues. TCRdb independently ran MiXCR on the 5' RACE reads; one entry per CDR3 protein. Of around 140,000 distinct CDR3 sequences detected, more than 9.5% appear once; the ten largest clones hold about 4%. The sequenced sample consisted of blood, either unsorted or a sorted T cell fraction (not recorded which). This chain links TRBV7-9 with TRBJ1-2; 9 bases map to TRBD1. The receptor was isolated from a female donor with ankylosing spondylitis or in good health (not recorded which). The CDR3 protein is CASSFSGTGSYGYTF. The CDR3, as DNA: TGTGCCAGCAGCTTTTCCGGGACAGGGAGCTATGGCTACACCTTC.